These 28 T cell receptor beta chains share one sample of origin, sequenced in a study of blood T cell repertoires in COVID-19. Sequencing used immunoSEQ multiplex PCR; TCRdb keeps in-frame clones, though not all of them. The sample has some 250,000 clones; approximately 90% are singletons. The specimen sequenced was peripheral blood. All receptors derive from a man younger than 45 who had recovered from COVID-19.

The chain couples TRBV5-1 to TRBJ1-2; a weak D match, TRBD1 (5 bases). Trimming left V 3 bases short and J 0 bases short, with 12 bases between. The CDR3 consists of 15 residues. Germline V CDR1 and CDR2: SGHRS, YFSETQ. CDR3 sequence (DNA): TGCGCCAGCAGCTCCGAAGCAGGGTCTAACTATGGCTACACCTTC. Translated: CASSSEAGSNYGYTF.

The chain has TRBV4-2 and TRBJ1-1; 7 nucleotides match TRBD1. Germline V lookup: CDR1 LGHNA, CDR2 YNFKEQ. Unmatched junction bases numbered 10, after V lost 2 bases and J lost 7 bases. The CDR3 length is 15 residues. CDR3 sequence: CASSQPKGYRGEAFF. DNA for the CDR3: TGTGCCAGCAGCCAACCGAAAGGTTACAGGGGTGAAGCTTTCTTT.

This chain links TRBV5-1 with TRBJ2-7; TRBD1 matches 8 bases. This CDR3 is 14 amino acids long. After removal of 6 bases from V and 0 bases from J, the junction contained 5 bases not matched to a gene. Germline V gene data show CDR1 as SGHRS and CDR2 as YFSETQ. CDR3 amino acids: CASTGQGSSYEQYF. As DNA, the CDR3 is TGCGCCAGCACAGGACAGGGAAGCTCCTACGAGCAGTACTTC. Supplemented by reference TRBV5-1 and TRBJ2-7, the full variable domain reads KAGVTQTPRYLIKTRGQQVTLSCSPISGHRSVSWYQQTPGQGLQFLFEYFSETQRNKGNFPGRFSGRQFSNSRSEMNVSTLELGDSALYLCASTGQGSSYEQYFGPGTRLTVT.

This clone was seen a few times. The chain employs TRBV2 and TRBJ2-2; D is possibly TRBD2 (7 bases). Looked up from germline, CDR1 is SNHLY and CDR2 is FYNNEI. The CDR3 runs to 14 residues. Trimming took off 4 bases at V and 15 bases at J, with 21 bases between the two ends. CDR3 sequence (DNA): TGTGCCAGCAGTGCAATCAGGGAGGGGGAGTTGGTGTTTTTT. This gives the protein CASSAIREGELVFF.

V usage is TRBV6-2 or TRBV6-3 and J usage is TRBJ2-3; perhaps TRBD2 as D (7 bases). CDR3 size: 14 residues. V was shortened by 3 bases and J by 6 bases, with 13 bases between the two germline ends. Looked up from germline, CDR1 is MNHEY and CDR2 is SVGEGT. CDR3 protein: CASSYGGGPDTQYF. CDR3 DNA sequence: TGTGCCAGCAGTTATGGGGGGGGCCCCGATACGCAGTATTTT.

This clone was seen a few times. The rearrangement joins TRBV5-4 to TRBJ1-1; 8 nucleotides agree with TRBD1. The ends lost 0 bases at V and 5 bases at J; junction bases unmatched: 6. Germline values: CDR1 SGHNT, CDR2 YYREEE (reference sequence). The CDR3 spans 15 residues. Here the CDR3 DNA reads TGTGCCAGCAGCTTGGCCTACAGGGGGGGGACTGAAGCTTTCTTT. Translated: CASSLAYRGGTEAFF.

The rearrangement uses TRBV7-7 and TRBJ2-2, with 8 bases identical to TRBD2. V gave up 2 bases and J gave up 7 bases; unmatched junction bases: 6. This CDR3 contains 15 residues. CDR1 is SSHAT and CDR2 is FNYEAQ in the germline V gene (reference sequence). CDR3 nucleotide sequence: TGTGCCAGCAGCTTACTCGGGGGGGATAACGGGGAGCTGTTTTTT. It is translated as CASSLLGGDNGELFF.

The rearrangement uses TRBV11-2 and TRBJ2-7; D is undetermined. The V end lost 5 bases, the J end lost 3 bases, and 17 bases lay between the germline ends. The CDR3 totals 15 residues. The germline V gene encodes CDR1 SGHAT and CDR2 FQNNGV. The CDR3 DNA is TGTGCCAGCAGCCCAATGAGGTCGACGTTCTACGAGCAGTACTTC. Translated: CASSPMRSTFYEQYF.

The rearrangement uses TRBV10-3 and TRBJ1-1; D remains ambiguous. This CDR3 comprises 13 residues. Germline CDR1 is ENHRY and CDR2 is SYGVKD. V lost 8 bases and J 0 bases, leaving 10 bases between the germline ends. CDR3 DNA sequence: TGTGCCATCCGGGTACGAATGAACACTGAAGCTTTCTTT. It yields the protein CAIRVRMNTEAFF.

This clone was seen once. This chain connects TRBV3-1 (or the pseudogene TRBV3-2) to TRBJ1-2, with D hard to call. The CDR3 runs to 15 residues. Trimming removed 6 bases from V and 4 bases from J, with 18 bases in between. Per germline, CDR1 LGHDT and CDR2 YNNKEL (reference sequence). CDR3 bases: TGTGCCAGCAGTTCAAGATTCATTGTGAGCTATGGCTACACCTTC. Amino acids: CASSSRFIVSYGYTF.

Here the CDR3 DNA reads TGTGCCAGCAGCGTCTCTTATACGGGGGGAGATACGCAGTATTTT. This translates into CASSVSYTGGDTQYF. This chain links TRBV9 with TRBJ2-3, with 7 bases lining up with TRBD2. Trimming at V came to 2 bases and at J to 5 bases, leaving 8 bases not matched to a gene. Germline assignment: CDR1 SGDLS and CDR2 YYNGEE. The CDR3 contains 15 residues.

The V and J genes are TRBV5-1 and TRBJ1-5; weak D call: TRBD1 (5 bases). Trimming pared 3 bases from V and 2 bases from J, leaving 12 bases between. CDR1 is SGHRS and CDR2 is YFSETQ in the germline V gene. The CDR3 contains 15 residues. The CDR3 is CASSSLGEGNQPQHF. As DNA, the CDR3 is TGCGCCAGCAGCTCGCTAGGGGAAGGCAATCAGCCCCAGCATTTT.

This clone has a single count. The chain has TRBV28 and TRBJ1-3; TRBD1 matches 9 bases. The CDR3 has 16 residues. From germline, CDR1 is MDHEN and CDR2 SYDVKM. The J segment lost 4 bases and the V segment lost 6 bases, leaving 10 bases of the junction unmatched. CDR3 nucleotide sequence: TGTGCCAGCAGGGCGGGACAGGGTAAAAAAGGAAACACCATATATTTT. It encodes CASRAGQGKKGNTIYF.

This sequence joins TRBV12-3 or TRBV12-4 and TRBJ1-1, with D possibly TRBD1 on 6 matching bases. CDR3 length equals 11 residues. Trimming removed 6 bases at V and 11 bases at J, with 13 bases between. The CDR3 spells CASSPRGKAFF. CDR3 nucleotide sequence: TGTGCCAGCAGCCCCAGGGGAAAGGCTTTCTTT.

V and J are TRBV6-5 and TRBJ1-2; 7 bases map to TRBD1. V gave up 7 bases and J gave up 7 bases; unmatched junction bases: 9. CDR3 size: 13 residues. From germline, CDR1 is MNHEY and CDR2 SVGAGI. This CDR3 is CASTPLQGSGYTF. The CDR3 bases are TGTGCCAGCACCCCGTTACAGGGGAGTGGCTACACCTTC.

The rearrangement links TRBV3-1 (or the pseudogene TRBV3-2) to TRBJ2-7; 8 bases match TRBD1. The ends lost 4 bases at V and 3 bases at J; junction bases unmatched: 2. The germline gives CDR1 LGHDT, CDR2 YNNKEL (reference sequence). The CDR3 consists of 13 residues. The CDR3 protein is CASSRDRRYEQYF. The CDR3 DNA is TGTGCCAGCAGCCGGGACAGGCGCTACGAGCAGTACTTC.

The chain has TRBV3-1 (or the pseudogene TRBV3-2) and TRBJ2-5, with 9 bases that match TRBD2. The CDR3 is 16 residues long. The V gene end was trimmed by 4 bases and the J gene end by 3 bases; junction bases not matched to a gene: 9. Germline CDR1 reads LGHDT; CDR2 reads YNNKEL (reference sequence). As DNA, the CDR3 is TGTGCCAGCAGCCTCCAGATAGCGGGGGACAAAGAGACCCAGTACTTC. This codes for CASSLQIAGDKETQYF.

V usage is TRBV27 and J usage is TRBJ1-2; 9 bases are a match to TRBD1. The CDR3 contains 13 residues. The V gene's germline CDR1 is MNHEY and CDR2 SMNVEV (reference sequence). V was pared by 2 bases and J by 8 bases, with 3 bases of the junction left unmatched. DNA of the CDR3: TGTGCCAGCAGTTTAAGGGACAGGGAGGGCTACACCTTC. Translation: CASSLRDREGYTF.

The rearrangement joins TRBV3-1 (or the pseudogene TRBV3-2) to TRBJ2-2, with no clear D. CDR1 and CDR2 (germline): LGHDT, YNNKEL (reference sequence). Trimming stripped 1 base from V and 9 bases from J, with 12 bases between. The CDR3 consists of 14 residues. CDR3 sequence: CASSQGGSSRELFF. CDR3 coding DNA: TGTGCCAGCAGCCAAGGAGGCTCCTCCAGGGAGCTGTTTTTT.

The chain joins TRBV7-9 to TRBJ1-1, with 11 bases fitting TRBD1. The CDR3 covers 18 residues. Germline CDR1 SEHNR, CDR2 FQNEAQ (reference sequence). The V segment lost 7 bases and the J segment 5 bases; nucleotides outside the gene matches: 18. In DNA, the CDR3 is TGTGCCAGCAACCCAACGAGAGGACAGGGGGCGAGGGGGACTGAAGCTTTCTTT. Translating gives CASNPTRGQGARGTEAFF.

The chain carries TRBV11-3 and TRBJ2-7; D call uncertain. Germline V gene data show CDR1 as SGHNT and CDR2 as YENEEA. CDR3 size: 12 residues. Trimming cost V 5 bases and J 7 bases, with 12 bases left between them. CDR3 sequence (DNA): TGTGCCAGCAGCGCACAGCCTGGGGAGCAGTACTTC. Amino acid sequence: CASSAQPGEQYF.

The chain links TRBV10-3 to TRBJ2-5; the D gene is possibly TRBD1 (5 bases). V was trimmed by 3 bases and J by 2 bases, leaving 7 bases between them. Germline CDR1 reads ENHRY; CDR2 reads SYGVKD. The CDR3 contains 13 residues. CDR3 sequence (DNA): TGTGCCATCAGTGACGGACAACAAGAGACCCAGTACTTC. Amino acids: CAISDGQQETQYF.

The chain combines TRBV21-1 with TRBJ1-3; the D call TRBD1 from the table was never checked on the DNA. TRBV21-1 is a recognized pseudogene. The CDR3 sequence is 18 residues long. The CDR3 nucleotides read TGTGCCAGCAGCACAGGGGGGCTAAGAAGGTACTCTGGAAACACCATATATTTT. Protein product: CASSTGGLRRYSGNTIYF.

V usage is TRBV5-6 and J usage is TRBJ1-2; tentatively, D is TRBD1 (5 bases). V lost 1 base to trimming and J lost 3 bases, with 10 bases between them. The length of the CDR3 is 14 residues. The germline V gene has CDR1 SGHDT and CDR2 YYEEEE. CDR3 DNA: TGTGCCAGCAGCTTGTCTGCGGGGCACTATGGCTACACCTTC. The encoded protein is CASSLSAGHYGYTF.

The V call is TRBV14, the J call TRBJ1-6; D is uncertain. V dropped 1 base and J dropped 14 bases, with 6 bases sitting between them. The CDR3 spans 11 residues. Per the germline V gene, CDR1 is SGHDN and CDR2 is FVKESK. Here the CDR3 reads CASSQGPSLHF. CDR3 in DNA: TGTGCCAGCAGCCAAGGGCCGTCCCTCCACTTT. The variable domain in full, completed from reference TRBV14 and TRBJ1-6, reads EAGVTQFPSHSVIEKGQTVTLRCDPISGHDNLYWYRRVMGKEIKFLLHFVKESKQDESGMPNNRFLAERTGGTYSTLKVQPAELEDSGVYFCASSQGPSLHFGNGTRLTVT.

The chain combines TRBV27 with TRBJ1-5, with D possibly matching TRBD1 (6 bases). CDR1 MNHEY and CDR2 SMNVEV come from the germline V gene (reference sequence). This CDR3 comprises 13 residues. Trimming pared 5 bases from V and 1 base from J, leaving 6 bases between. The CDR3 DNA follows: TGTGCCAGCAGTACAGGGAGCAATCAGCCCCAGCATTTT. Its translation is CASSTGSNQPQHF.

The chain employs TRBV19 and TRBJ2-1; the match to TRBD1 covers 7 bases. V lost 5 bases and J lost 8; bases outside the gene matches: 3. Germline V gene data show CDR1 as LNHDA and CDR2 as SQIVND (reference sequence). The CDR3 runs to 12 residues. The CDR3 reads CASSHRGHEQFF. The CDR3, as DNA: TGTGCCAGTAGTCACAGGGGTCATGAGCAGTTCTTC. Based on the CDR3 plus reference TRBV19 and TRBJ2-1, the full variable domain is DGGITQSPKYLFRKEGQNVTLSCEQNLNHDAMYWYRQDPGQGLRLIYYSQIVNDFQKGDIAEGYSVSREKKESFPLTVTSAQKNPTAFYLCASSHRGHEQFFGPGTRLTVL.

The chain employs TRBV11-3 and TRBJ2-1; D is ambiguous. V gave up 1 base and J gave up 8 bases, with 9 bases separating them. This CDR3 spans 13 amino acids. Germline assignment: CDR1 SGHNT and CDR2 YENEEA. The DNA for the CDR3 is TGTGCCAGCAGCTTAGTATGGCCCCATGAGCAGTTCTTC. Encoded protein: CASSLVWPHEQFF.